Below, 8 T cell receptor beta chains from the same sample are listed, as sequenced in a study of OX40 agonist ivuxolimab in advanced cancers. Sequencing used immunoSEQ multiplex PCR; TCRdb keeps in-frame clones, though not all of them. The table shows 75,000 to 100,000 clones, with around 90% occurring only once. The source material was CD4+ or CD8+ T cells sorted from blood, sampled in a trial of the OX40 agonist ivuxolimab. All receptors come from an adult with an advanced solid tumor such as melanoma, head and neck, liver or kidney cancer.

J is TRBJ2-6 and V is TRBV28; D gene uncertain. The V gene lost 7 bases and the J gene lost 4 bases, with 5 bases spanning the gap. CDR1 is MDHEN and CDR2 is SYDVKM in the germline V gene. CDR3 length equals 12 residues. CDR3 region: CASTSGANVLTF. The CDR3, as DNA: TGTGCCAGCACGTCCGGGGCCAACGTCCTGACTTTC.

This rearrangement joins TRBV9 to TRBJ2-1; D is unclear. The germline V gene encodes CDR1 SGDLS and CDR2 YYNGEE. V lost 4 bases and J lost 10, with 12 bases in between. The CDR3 extends over 12 amino acids. Here the CDR3 reads CASSPTAGEQFF. The DNA of the CDR3 is TGTGCCAGCAGCCCTACAGCAGGAGAGCAGTTCTTC.

The chain links TRBV1 to TRBJ1-4. TRBV1 is a recognized pseudogene. The CDR3 totals 16 residues. CDR3 nucleotides: TGCACCAGCAGCCAAGTCCGCCCCCGGTCGGATGAAAAACTGTTTTTT. It is translated as CTSSQVRPRSDEKLFF.

V usage is TRBV6-1 and J usage is TRBJ1-1; 9 bases match TRBD1. V lost 6 bases and J lost 5; bases outside the gene matches: 7. Germline V CDR1 and CDR2: MNHNS, SASEGT. The CDR3 runs to 14 residues. CDR3 loop: CASRGQGLGTEAFF. CDR3 in DNA: TGTGCCAGCAGGGGACAGGGCCTGGGGACTGAAGCTTTCTTT.

The gene calls are TRBV2 and TRBJ2-7; 13 nucleotides agree with TRBD2. The V segment lost 7 bases and the J segment 3 bases; nucleotides outside the gene matches: 3. The V gene's germline CDR1 is SNHLY and CDR2 FYNNEI. The CDR3 loop spans 14 amino acids. In DNA form, the CDR3 reads TGTGCCAGCACTGGACTAGCGGGGGTCTACGAGCAGTACTTC. Residues: CASTGLAGVYEQYF.

The count of this clone is one. The CDR3 region is CASSGDPAAELHF. As DNA, the CDR3 is TGTGCCAGCAGTGGGGACCCCGCCGCCGAACTCCACTTT. The rearrangement links TRBV6-6 to TRBJ1-6; D possibly corresponds to TRBD1 (5 bases). Per germline, CDR1 MNHNY and CDR2 SVGAGI (reference sequence). This CDR3 is built from 13 residues. The germline V and J ends were trimmed by 5 bases and 16 bases, with 18 bases remaining between them.

The gene calls are TRBV9 and TRBJ2-3; possible D gene TRBD2, 6 bases. This CDR3 spans 15 amino acids. CDR1 and CDR2 (germline): SGDLS, YYNGEE. Trimming stripped 4 bases from V and 1 base from J, with 13 bases between. For the CDR3, the DNA is TGTGCCAGCAGCTCCCGGGGGTGGGGCACAGATACGCAGTATTTT. This codes for CASSSRGWGTDTQYF.

The J gene is TRBJ2-1, the V gene TRBV19, with 8 bases lining up with TRBD2. Losses at the gene ends were 2 bases for V and 9 bases for J; bases not matched to a gene: 24. Germline V lookup: CDR1 LNHDA, CDR2 SQIVND (reference sequence). The CDR3 spans 20 residues. The CDR3 region has the DNA TGTGCCAGTAGTATAAGTTTCCTAAGTCTCAGCGGGGGTAGGAGGGGTGAGCAGTTCTTC. Amino acid sequence: CASSISFLSLSGGRRGEQFF.